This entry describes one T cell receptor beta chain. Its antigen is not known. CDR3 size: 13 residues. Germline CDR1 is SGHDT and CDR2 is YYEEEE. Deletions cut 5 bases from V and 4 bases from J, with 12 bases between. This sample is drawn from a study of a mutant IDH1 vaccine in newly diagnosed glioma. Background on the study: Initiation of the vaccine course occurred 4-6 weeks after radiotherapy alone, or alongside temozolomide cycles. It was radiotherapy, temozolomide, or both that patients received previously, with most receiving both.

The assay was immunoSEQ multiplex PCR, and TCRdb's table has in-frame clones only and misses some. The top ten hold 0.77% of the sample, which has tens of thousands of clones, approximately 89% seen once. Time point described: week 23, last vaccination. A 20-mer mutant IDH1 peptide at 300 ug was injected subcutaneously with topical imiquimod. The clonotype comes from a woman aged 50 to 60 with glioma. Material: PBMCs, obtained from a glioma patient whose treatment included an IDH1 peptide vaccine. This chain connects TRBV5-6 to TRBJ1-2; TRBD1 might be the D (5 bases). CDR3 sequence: CASSQDTFYGYTF. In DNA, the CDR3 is TGTGCCAGCAGTCAGGACACTTTCTATGGCTACACCTTC.